This record concerns one T cell receptor beta chain sequence. The sample holds a few counts of this clonotype. Its antigen specificity is not known. Base qualities are not at hand, and no much larger clone is one base apart. Deletion took 3 bases off V and 7 bases off J, with a span of 13 bases between the germline ends. From the cysteine up to the phenylalanine, the CDR3 has a length of 14 residues. Only the CDR3 DNA is retained, 42 bases long and in frame from the first base. The data stem from a study of regulatory T cells in long-lasting Graves disease (dated by TCRdb to about 2021). As for the study more broadly: Patients with newly diagnosed Graves' disease had been on antithyroid drugs for under 3 months. TCR sequencing covered 13 persistent and roughly 20 newly diagnosed Graves' disease patients, around 35 samples in total. This study used TCR sequencing and RNA sequencing of peripheral blood to compare persistent Graves' disease patients against newly diagnosed Graves' disease patients. The study was conducted in China and was registered as a clinical trial.

The library was generated by multiplex PCR. The sequencing machine was an Illumina HiSeq 4000. TCR beta libraries were built with iRepertoire HTBI primers and Arm-PCR amplification of CDR3 regions. PCR products were gel purified before sequencing. On the study's bioinformatics: Gene usage analysis of CDR3 amino acid clonotypes relied on the approximately 60 TRBV and 13 to 15 TRBJ segments identified across samples. COPE and FqMerger were used to merge filtered high-quality paired reads into contigs. Contigs were aligned with BLAST to IMGT TRBV, TRBD and TRBJ reference genes, and CDR3 was defined per IMGT. Any clonotype with a frequency above 0.1% was counted as a highly expanded clone. Shannon entropy was used to measure repertoire diversity, and the Gini coefficient was used to measure V-J evenness. Public clonotypes were defined as clonotypes shared by more than one individual. The public reads were run again by TCRdb, first through fastp at Q25 and then through MiXCR, and only productive beta chains were kept. Rows with a matching CDR3 protein are joined into one entry that keeps the most common DNA and genes. TCRdb, not the original authors, processed these V and J calls. The sample yields around 460,000 distinct CDR3 sequences; approximately 14% were counted once. The biggest ten clones account for roughly a sixth of the sample.

Beyond this particular receptor, the publication reports: Sequencing and analysis were limited to the TCR beta chain. Persistent disease showed preferential use of TRBV28, TRBJ1-2 and TRBJ2-5, whereas newly diagnosed disease favored TRBV20-1 and TRBJ2-1. Only peripheral blood was studied, because thyroid tissue, the primary lesion, was inaccessible. As a limitation, the authors acknowledged that the small sample size may reduce accuracy. Compared with newly diagnosed patients, persistent Graves' disease patients had lower TCR Shannon entropy and fewer highly expanded clones, which suggests clonal expansion. More public clonotypes were shared among persistent patients (about 2,800) than among newly diagnosed patients (approximately 1,000).

Per the publication, the time point label means: newly diagnosed GD, antithyroid drugs for less than 3 months. For both TCR sequencing and RNA sequencing, RNA was extracted from PBMCs using TRIzol. The diagnosis of Graves' disease followed American Thyroid Association guidelines. Recruitment of patients was carried out at an endocrinology department in Xi'an, China. From each patient, around 9 milliliters of peripheral blood was collected into an EDTA anticoagulant tube. Ficoll Paque Plus density gradient separation was used to isolate PBMCs, and no additional T cell sorting was done. RNA quality was checked with an Agilent 2100 Bioanalyzer and agarose gel, and concentration with a NanoDrop 2000. These data also featured in a second study, about T cells in Graves' hyperthyroidism and ophthalmopathy. According to the second study: Stable Graves' hyperthyroidism was defined as no progression to ophthalmopathy during 18 months of follow-up. The hyperthyroidism patients were between 18 and 65 years old and newly diagnosed, with a disease duration of less than 2 months. Any patient with an uncontrolled infection, another autoimmune disease, pregnancy or lactation was excluded. Clinical symptoms, serum thyroxine and TRAb, thyroid ultrasound, and orbital computed tomography formed the basis for the diagnoses. A first-round RT-PCR of the TCR CDR3 used the HTBI primer set with the Qiagen OneStep RT-PCR kit. Most expanded thyroid clonotypes (frequency above 0.001) were also detected in blood, suggesting blood repertoires may reflect thyroid immune responses. A model built on a 13 V-J signature distinguished ophthalmopathy from stable hyperthyroidism, reaching 85% to 90% sensitivity and about 81% specificity in cross-validation and 80%/75% in testing. In validation, the model predicted progression to ophthalmopathy with over 60% sensitivity and roughly 75% specificity, a median of approximately 6.5 months before onset. To identify distinguishing TCR V-J signatures, a discovery cohort of about 100 patients was used, comprising 43 with Graves' ophthalmopathy and 55 to 65 with stable Graves' hyperthyroidism. Prospective prediction of ophthalmopathy was tested in an independent validation cohort consisting of about 20 hyperthyroidism patients and about 17 patients who later progressed to ophthalmopathy. The 85 to 100 discovery patients were randomly split 7:3 into training and test sets. In addition, the study compared T-cell repertoires in thyroid tissue and in blood from five to seven Graves' hyperthyroidism patients. After sampling, hyperthyroidism patients received methimazole starting at 30 mg daily, and ophthalmopathy patients received high-dose intravenous methylprednisolone. Libraries were constructed in a second round of multiplex PCR, after which size selection and purification were performed. The libraries were sequenced on an Illumina HiSeq2000 using paired-end 100 bp reads. Raw data were processed with SOAPnuke, discarding reads with adapters, uncalled bases, mean Phred below 15, or no exact constant-primer or identifier match. COPE v1.2.5 was used to merge high-quality paired reads, and clonotypes were defined as unique nucleotide sequences. Clonotypes were aligned to IMGT TRBV, TRBD and TRBJ reference segments using MiTCR v1.1. Only V-J combinations with frequency above 0.0001, covering about 99% of repertoires, were analysed. The TCS score was defined as the ratio of F50 (clonal expansion) to E x V (chaos), calculated using BLOSUM62-based TCRdist between CDR3 peptides within each V-J. Welch's t-statistics and random forest reduced approximately 520 V-J features to roughly 13, which were used in a naive Bayes classifier (R e1071). Sample size was not statistically predetermined, and investigators were not blinded to group allocation. According to the paper, TCR Vbeta CDR3 sequencing was carried out on 135 peripheral blood samples, which came from 40 to 45 ophthalmopathy, around 74 hyperthyroidism and roughly 17 progressor patients.

This sequence originates from a woman aged 45-60 years with Graves disease. Donor details come from another sample of the same person, matched by shared clones. The sample here was peripheral blood mononuclear cells (PBMCs), taken at new diagnosis, from a patient treated with antithyroid drugs. Rearrangement joined TRBV12-3 or TRBV12-4 to TRBJ1-3, with the D segment identity uncertain. The nucleotide sequence reads as follows: TGTGCCAGCAGTTTGGCCACCTATGAGAACACCATATATTTT. Its product reads: CASSLATYENTIYF.